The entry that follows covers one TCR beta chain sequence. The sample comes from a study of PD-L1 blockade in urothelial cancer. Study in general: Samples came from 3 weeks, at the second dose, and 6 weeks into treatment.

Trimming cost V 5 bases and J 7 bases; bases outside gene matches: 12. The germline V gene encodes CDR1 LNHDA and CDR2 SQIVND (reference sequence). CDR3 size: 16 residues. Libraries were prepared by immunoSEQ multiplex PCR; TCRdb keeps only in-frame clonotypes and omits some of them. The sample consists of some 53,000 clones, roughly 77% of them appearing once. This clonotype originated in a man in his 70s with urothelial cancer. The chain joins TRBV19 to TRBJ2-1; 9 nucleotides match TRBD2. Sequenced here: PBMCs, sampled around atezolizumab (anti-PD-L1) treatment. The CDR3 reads CASSRGGGAHANEQFF. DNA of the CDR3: TGTGCCAGTAGTCGGGGCGGGGGGGCCCATGCGAATGAGCAGTTCTTC.